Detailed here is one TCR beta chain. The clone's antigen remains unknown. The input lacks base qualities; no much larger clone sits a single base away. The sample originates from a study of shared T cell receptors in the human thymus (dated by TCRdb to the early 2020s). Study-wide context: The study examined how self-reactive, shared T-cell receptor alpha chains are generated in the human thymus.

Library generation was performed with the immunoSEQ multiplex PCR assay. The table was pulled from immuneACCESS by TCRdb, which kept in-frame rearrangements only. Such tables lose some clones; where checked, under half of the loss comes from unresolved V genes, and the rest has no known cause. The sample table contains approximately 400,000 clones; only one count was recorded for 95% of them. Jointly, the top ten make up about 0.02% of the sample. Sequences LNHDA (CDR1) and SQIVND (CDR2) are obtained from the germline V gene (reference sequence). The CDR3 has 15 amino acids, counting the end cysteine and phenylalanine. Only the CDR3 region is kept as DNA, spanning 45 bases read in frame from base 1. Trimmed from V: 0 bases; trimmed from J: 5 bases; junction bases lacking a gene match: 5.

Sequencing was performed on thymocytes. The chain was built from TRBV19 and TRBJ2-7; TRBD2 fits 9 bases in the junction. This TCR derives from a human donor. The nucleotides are TGTGCCAGTAGTATAGAAGTACTAGCGGGTCACGAGCAGTACTTC. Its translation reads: CASSIEVLAGHEQYF.